Shown below are 26 T cell receptor beta chains from a single sample sequenced in a study of blood T cells in healthy people across ages. Together with a sample-barcoded 5' primer, a J-beta primer mix was included in a second PCR lasting roughly 7 to 11 cycles. TCRdb re-called the 5' RACE reads with MiXCR, one entry per CDR3 protein. The sample consists of around 1,000,000 distinct CDR3 sequences, approximately 26% of them appearing once. These data were also reused for a study on T cells of mothers and their children.

Sequenced sample: blood. The receptors here all came from a girl aged 2-10 years in good health.

The V call is TRBV29-1, the J call TRBJ2-7, with 11 bases matching TRBD2. The germline V gene has CDR1 SQVTM and CDR2 ANQGSEA. J lost 0 bases, V lost 5 bases, and 6 bases had no gene match. The CDR3 totals 15 residues. CDR3 DNA sequence: TGCAGCGTTCTACTAGCGGGAGAGCACTCCTACGAGCAGTACTTC. Its translation is CSVLLAGEHSYEQYF.

The chain's CDR3 is CASRTGGADNSPLHF. The DNA for the CDR3 is TGTGCCAGCAGGACAGGGGGCGCAGATAATTCACCCCTCCACTTT. This rearrangement joins TRBV6-1 to TRBJ1-6, with 10 bases matching TRBD1. This CDR3 has 15 residues. After removal of 6 bases from V and 5 bases from J, the junction contained 4 bases not matched to a gene. CDR1 MNHNS and CDR2 SASEGT come from the germline V gene.

This chain links TRBV5-1 with TRBJ1-2, with 9 bases identical to TRBD1. J lost 1 base, V lost 7 bases, and 8 bases had no gene match. This CDR3 contains 15 residues. Germline V gives CDR1 SGHRS, CDR2 YFSETQ. Here the CDR3 reads CASRDRVFGNYGYTF. CDR3 bases: TGCGCCAGCCGGGACAGGGTCTTCGGTAACTATGGCTACACCTTC.

This clonotype was observed many times. The rearrangement joins TRBV29-1 to TRBJ2-1; D gene unclear. CDR1 and CDR2 (germline): SQVTM, ANQGSEA. Trimming removed 5 bases from V and 5 bases from J, with 19 bases in between. CDR3 length equals 15 residues. In nucleotides, the CDR3 is TGCAGCGTTCGTCCGGCACAGAGCTCAGACAATGAGCAGTTCTTC. As protein: CSVRPAQSSDNEQFF.

The chain couples TRBV3-1 to TRBJ1-2, with D tentatively TRBD1 (5 bases). Germline CDR1 LGHDT, CDR2 YNNKEL (reference sequence). V was trimmed by 3 bases and J by 7 bases, leaving 12 bases between them. The CDR3 extends over 13 amino acids. For the CDR3, the DNA is TGTGCCAGCAGCCAGGGGGTAATTGCTGGCTACACCTTC. The encoded protein is CASSQGVIAGYTF.

The sample holds a few counts of this clonotype. V gene TRBV28 combines with J gene TRBJ2-7; 8 bases line up with TRBD1. The CDR3 runs 16 residues. With 5 bases clipped from V and 4 bases from J, the junction kept 13 bases outside the gene matches. The germline CDR1 and CDR2 sequences are MDHEN and SYDVKM. CDR3 sequence reads: CASSPQQGEHLYEQYF. The CDR3 nucleotides read TGTGCCAGCAGTCCCCAACAGGGGGAGCATTTGTACGAGCAGTACTTC.

This clonotype has only a few counts. This chain uses TRBV2 with TRBJ2-4, with D possibly being TRBD2 (5 bases). CDR1 and CDR2 from the germline V gene are SNHLY and FYNNEI. The CDR3 loop spans 14 amino acids. Trimming shortened V by 0 bases and J by 6 bases, and 9 bases separated the two germline ends. As DNA, the CDR3 is TGTGCCAGCAGTGAAGCCCAGGCGGGAAACATTCAGTACTTC. Protein sequence: CASSEAQAGNIQYF. Combining the CDR3 with reference TRBV2 and TRBJ2-4 gives the whole variable domain EPEVTQTPSHQVTQMGQEVILRCVPISNHLYFYWYRQILGQKVEFLVSFYNNEISEKSEIFDDQFSVERPDGSNFTLKIRSTKLEDSAMYFCASSEAQAGNIQYFGAGTRLSVL.

This clonotype was observed a handful of times. The chain couples TRBV3-1 to TRBJ2-5; D unclear. V was shortened by 2 bases and J by 4 bases, with 8 bases between the two germline ends. This CDR3 is 13 amino acids long. Germline assignment: CDR1 LGHDT and CDR2 YNNKEL (reference sequence). CDR3 in DNA: TGTGCCAGCAGCCAAACAAGGCCAGAGACCCAGTACTTC. The encoded protein is CASSQTRPETQYF.

This clonotype was seen more than once but under ten times. The rearrangement joins TRBV7-9 to TRBJ1-1; possibly TRBD1 for D (5 bases). The germline gives CDR1 SEHNR, CDR2 FQNEAQ (reference sequence). The V end was cut by 4 bases, the J end by 7 bases, with 16 bases between. The CDR3 extends over 14 amino acids. CDR3 coding DNA: TGTGCCAGCAGCTCAGAAGGGGCCGGGGGTGAAGCTTTCTTT. Amino acid sequence: CASSSEGAGGEAFF.

The CDR3 DNA follows: TGTGCCAGCAGCAAAAGTACCCGTGGGACTGAAGCTTTCTTT. It yields the protein CASSKSTRGTEAFF. The chain has TRBV21-1 and TRBJ1-1. TRBV21-1 is a listed pseudogene. The CDR3 spans 14 residues.

This clonotype appeared a few times. DNA of the CDR3: TGCGCCAGCAGCCCGCATAGGTTTTCAGGGGCGGCCAAAAACATTCAGTACTTC. Translation gives CASSPHRFSGAAKNIQYF. V usage is TRBV4-3 and J usage is TRBJ2-4; D might be TRBD1 (6 bases). The V and J ends lost 4 bases and 1 base respectively, with 20 bases between them. This CDR3 is 18 amino acids long. Germline values: CDR1 LGHNA, CDR2 YSLEER.

This clonotype was found a few times. The chain links TRBV4-2 to TRBJ1-5; D gene unclear. This CDR3 comprises 16 residues. Germline V gene lookup returns CDR1 LGHNA and CDR2 YNFKEQ. Trimming cost V 0 bases and J 1 base, with 10 bases left between them. CDR3 residues: CASSQDITASNQPQHF. DNA of the CDR3: TGTGCCAGCAGCCAAGATATTACAGCGAGCAATCAGCCCCAGCATTTT.

The V and J genes are TRBV4-1 and TRBJ2-7; maybe TRBD1 (5 bases). The V and J ends lost 0 bases and 7 bases respectively, with 13 bases between them. CDR1 and CDR2 from the germline V gene are MGHRA and YSYEKL. The CDR3 has 14 residues. The CDR3 spells CASSQDQGREEQYF. The CDR3 nucleotides are TGCGCCAGCAGCCAAGATCAAGGCAGGGAAGAGCAGTACTTC.

The chain has TRBV10-3 and TRBJ1-1; D may be TRBD1 (5 bases). The germline CDR1 and CDR2 sequences are ENHRY and SYGVKD. The CDR3 is made up of 16 amino acids. Trimming stripped 4 bases from V and 0 bases from J, with 15 bases between. CDR3 sequence (DNA): TGTGCCATCAGTGGGCCTGACGGGGACTTGAACACTGAAGCTTTCTTT. Encoded protein: CAISGPDGDLNTEAFF.

The J gene is TRBJ2-5, the V gene TRBV29-1, with D tentatively TRBD1 (6 bases). The end of the DNA fits TRBJ2-7 better, so the J call may be wrong. This CDR3 spans 14 amino acids. Germline CDR1 SQVTM, CDR2 ANQGSEA. The CDR3 DNA sequence: TGCAGCGTTGTTGGGAAGGACAGTTCCTACGAGCAGTACTTC. Amino acid sequence: CSVVGKDSSYEQYF.

This clonotype showed up just a few times. The chain joins TRBV2 to TRBJ2-1; D may be TRBD1 (6 bases). The germline V gene has CDR1 SNHLY and CDR2 FYNNEI. There are 16 residues in the CDR3. Deletions cut 1 base from V and 4 bases from J, with 14 bases between. CDR3 in DNA: TGTGCCAGCAGTGAAGTCCCTGGGGGCGCTTACAATGAGCAGTTCTTC. Protein sequence: CASSEVPGGAYNEQFF.

This sequence joins TRBV4-1 and TRBJ1-4; no reliable D call. The CDR3 runs 16 residues. Between the trimmed V and J ends, which lost 2 bases and 0 bases, there was a span of 10 bases. Germline V lookup: CDR1 MGHRA, CDR2 YSYEKL. The CDR3 nucleotides are TGCGCCAGCAGCCAACCGACCTTGGCAACTAATGAAAAACTGTTTTTT. Translating gives CASSQPTLATNEKLFF.

This clonotype has more than one count but fewer than ten. V gene TRBV4-1 combines with J gene TRBJ2-5; TRBD1 matches at 11 bases. Germline V gene lookup returns CDR1 MGHRA and CDR2 YSYEKL. The length of the CDR3 is 18 residues. Trimming removed 1 base from V and 11 bases from J; junction bases left unmatched: 18. This chain's CDR3 is CASSQARFTGQGAEEQYF. The CDR3 bases are TGCGCCAGCAGCCAAGCACGCTTCACCGGACAGGGGGCGGAAGAGCAGTACTTC.

J is TRBJ1-2 and V is TRBV4-1; D unclear. CDR1 and CDR2 from the germline V gene are MGHRA and YSYEKL. Between the trimmed V and J ends, which lost 0 bases and 7 bases, there was a span of 12 bases. The CDR3 consists of 14 residues. CDR3 sequence (DNA): TGCGCCAGCAGCCAAGAGTCGGATTCTCTTGGCTACACCTTC. Translated, it gives CASSQESDSLGYTF.

There are a few counts of this clonotype. The J gene is TRBJ2-7, the V gene TRBV5-1; 7 bases are a match to TRBD1. Germline V CDR1 and CDR2: SGHRS, YFSETQ. The CDR3 is 15 residues long. J gave up 3 bases and V 0 bases, and 6 bases lay outside the gene matches. This CDR3 reads CASSLEAGTVYEQYF. The CDR3 nucleotides are TGCGCCAGCAGCTTGGAGGCAGGGACAGTCTACGAGCAGTACTTC.

The chain links TRBV6-5 to TRBJ1-2, with a possible D match to TRBD1 (6 bases). The germline V and J ends were trimmed by 5 bases and 5 bases, with 18 bases remaining between them. CDR1 MNHEY and CDR2 SVGAGI come from the germline V gene. The CDR3 runs 15 residues. CDR3 coding DNA: TGTGCCAGCAGTACCGGGGGGGCCCCTTTTTATGGCTACACCTTC. It yields the protein CASSTGGAPFYGYTF.

This clonotype has only a few counts. The chain uses TRBV29-1 and TRBJ2-2; tentatively, D is TRBD2 (6 bases). This CDR3 spans 14 amino acids. Trimming took 7 bases from V and 1 from J, leaving 13 bases between them. Per the germline V gene, CDR1 is SQVTM and CDR2 is ANQGSEA. The CDR3 here is CSGSWEVNTGELFF. In DNA form, the CDR3 reads TGCAGCGGGTCGTGGGAGGTGAACACCGGGGAGCTGTTTTTT.

This clonotype was picked up a small number of times. The chain combines TRBV7-9 with TRBJ2-3; D might be TRBD2 (6 bases). The CDR3 spans 15 residues. V dropped 3 bases and J dropped 3 bases, with 13 bases sitting between them. Germline CDR1 SEHNR, CDR2 FQNEAQ (reference sequence). The CDR3, as DNA: TGTGCCAGCAGCTTCAAGAGACTAGGGACAGATACGCAGTATTTT. This encodes CASSFKRLGTDTQYF.

The J gene is TRBJ1-2, the V gene TRBV7-2; the D is unclear. V was cut by 7 bases and J by 4 bases, with 10 bases left in between. Germline CDR1 is SGHTA and CDR2 is FQGNSA. The CDR3 is 12 residues long. The CDR3 region has the DNA TGTGCCAGCACCGCGGAGGCCTATGGCTACACCTTC. Residues: CASTAEAYGYTF.

The chain uses TRBV12-3 or TRBV12-4 and TRBJ1-1; D is unclear. V was cut by 7 bases and J by 5 bases, with 17 bases left in between. CDR3 size: 14 residues. CDR3 sequence reads: CASTLAAGNTEAFF. The CDR3 DNA follows: TGTGCCAGCACCTTGGCAGCGGGAAATACTGAAGCTTTCTTT.

The rearrangement uses TRBV20-1 and TRBJ2-5; 7 nucleotides line up with TRBD2. Per germline, CDR1 DFQATT and CDR2 SNEGSKA (reference sequence). Trimming at V came to 7 bases and at J to 5 bases, leaving 13 bases not matched to a gene. The CDR3 is 14 residues long. This chain's CDR3 is CSVARGTRAETQYF. As DNA, the CDR3 is TGCAGTGTGGCGCGGGGGACCCGGGCGGAGACCCAGTACTTC.